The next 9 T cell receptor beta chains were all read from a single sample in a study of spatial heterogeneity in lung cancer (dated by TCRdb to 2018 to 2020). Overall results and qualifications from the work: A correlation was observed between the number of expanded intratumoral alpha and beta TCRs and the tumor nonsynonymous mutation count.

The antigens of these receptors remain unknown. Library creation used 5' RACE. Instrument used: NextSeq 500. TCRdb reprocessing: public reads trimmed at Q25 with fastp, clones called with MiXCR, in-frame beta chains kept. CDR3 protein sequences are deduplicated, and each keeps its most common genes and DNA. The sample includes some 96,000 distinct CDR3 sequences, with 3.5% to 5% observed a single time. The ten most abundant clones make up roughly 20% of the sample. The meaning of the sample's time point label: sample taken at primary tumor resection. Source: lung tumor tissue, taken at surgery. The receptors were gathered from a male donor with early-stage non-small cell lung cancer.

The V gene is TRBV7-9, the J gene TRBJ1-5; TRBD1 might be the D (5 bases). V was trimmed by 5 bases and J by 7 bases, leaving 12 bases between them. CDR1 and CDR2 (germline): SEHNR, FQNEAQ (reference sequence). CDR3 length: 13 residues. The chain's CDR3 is CASSKAGFQPQHF. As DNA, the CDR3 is TGTGCCAGCAGCAAAGCAGGGTTCCAGCCCCAGCATTTT.

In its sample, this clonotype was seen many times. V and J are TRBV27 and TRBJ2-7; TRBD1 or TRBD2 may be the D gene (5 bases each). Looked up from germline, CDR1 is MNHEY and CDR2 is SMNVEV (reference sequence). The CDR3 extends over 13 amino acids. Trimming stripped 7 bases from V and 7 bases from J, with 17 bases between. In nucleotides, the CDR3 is TGTGCCAGCACCTCTGGGACCATAAGGGAGCAGTACTTC. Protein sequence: CASTSGTIREQYF.

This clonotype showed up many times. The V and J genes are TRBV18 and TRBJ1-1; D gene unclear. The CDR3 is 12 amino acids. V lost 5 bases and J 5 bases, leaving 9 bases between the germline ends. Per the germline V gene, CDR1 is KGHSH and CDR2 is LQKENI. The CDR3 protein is CASSSLGTEAFF. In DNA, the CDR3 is TGTGCCAGCTCATCCCTCGGGACTGAAGCTTTCTTT.

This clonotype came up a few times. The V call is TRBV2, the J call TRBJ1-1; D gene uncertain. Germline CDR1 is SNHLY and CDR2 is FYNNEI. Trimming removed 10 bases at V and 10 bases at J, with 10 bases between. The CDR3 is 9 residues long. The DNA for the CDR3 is TGTGCCACCGGTCGGCTAGCTTTCTTT. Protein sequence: CATGRLAFF.

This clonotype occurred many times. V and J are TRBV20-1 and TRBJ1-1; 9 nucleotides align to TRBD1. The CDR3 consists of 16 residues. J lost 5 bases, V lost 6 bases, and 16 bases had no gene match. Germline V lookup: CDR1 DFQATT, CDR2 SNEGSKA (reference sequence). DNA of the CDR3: TGCAGTGCGGATGACACCGGGACAGGGAGAGAGACTGAAGCTTTCTTT. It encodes CSADDTGTGRETEAFF.

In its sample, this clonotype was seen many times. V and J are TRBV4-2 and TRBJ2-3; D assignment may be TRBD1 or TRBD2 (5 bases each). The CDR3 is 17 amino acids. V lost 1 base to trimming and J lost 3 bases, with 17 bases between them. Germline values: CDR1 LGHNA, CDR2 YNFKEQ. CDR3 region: CASSQGRDGYMTDTQYF. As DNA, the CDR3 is TGTGCCAGCAGCCAAGGACGGGACGGATACATGACAGATACGCAGTATTTT.

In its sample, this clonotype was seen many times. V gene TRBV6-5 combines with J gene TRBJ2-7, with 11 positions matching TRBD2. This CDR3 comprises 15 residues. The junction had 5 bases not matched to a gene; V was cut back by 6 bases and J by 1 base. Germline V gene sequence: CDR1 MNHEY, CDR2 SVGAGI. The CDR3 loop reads CASSFRLAGSYEQYF. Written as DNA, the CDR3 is TGTGCCAGCAGCTTCCGACTAGCGGGATCCTACGAGCAGTACTTC.

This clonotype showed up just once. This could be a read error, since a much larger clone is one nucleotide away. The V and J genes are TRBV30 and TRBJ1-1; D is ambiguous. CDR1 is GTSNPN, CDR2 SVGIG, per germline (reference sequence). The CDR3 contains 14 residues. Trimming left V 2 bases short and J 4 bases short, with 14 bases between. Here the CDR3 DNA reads TGTGCCTGGAGTCGGCAAAACCTGAGCACTGAAGCTTTCTTT. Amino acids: CAWSRQNLSTEAFF.

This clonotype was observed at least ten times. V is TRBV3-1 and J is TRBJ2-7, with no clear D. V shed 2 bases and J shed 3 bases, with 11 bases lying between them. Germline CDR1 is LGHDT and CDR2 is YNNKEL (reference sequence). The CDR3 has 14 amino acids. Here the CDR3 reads CASSQSAGHYEQYF. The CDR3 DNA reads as TGTGCCAGCAGCCAATCCGCAGGTCACTACGAGCAGTACTTC.